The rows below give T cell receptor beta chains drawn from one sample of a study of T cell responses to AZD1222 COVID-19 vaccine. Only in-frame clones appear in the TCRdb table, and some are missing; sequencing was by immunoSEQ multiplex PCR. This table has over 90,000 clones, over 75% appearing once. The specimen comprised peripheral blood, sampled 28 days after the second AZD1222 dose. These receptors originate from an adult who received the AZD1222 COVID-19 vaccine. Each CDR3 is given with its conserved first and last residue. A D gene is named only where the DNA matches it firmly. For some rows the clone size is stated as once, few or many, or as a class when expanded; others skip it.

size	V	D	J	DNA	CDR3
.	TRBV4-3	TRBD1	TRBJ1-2	TGCGCCAGCAGCCAAGAGTCCACCCCGGACAGGCCTCCTAACTATGGCTACACCTTC	CASSQESTPDRPPNYGYTF
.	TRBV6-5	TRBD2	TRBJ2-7	TGTGCCAGCAGTCGTAGCGGGGGCGGGTACGAGCAGTACTTC	CASSRSGGGYEQYF
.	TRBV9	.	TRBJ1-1	TGTGCCAGCAGCGTAGTTTCGGGGCCGAACACTGAAGCTTTCTTT	CASSVVSGPNTEAFF
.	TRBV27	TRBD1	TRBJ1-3	TGTGCCAGCAGTTTAGGGACAGCAGGAAACACCATATATTTT	CASSLGTAGNTIYF
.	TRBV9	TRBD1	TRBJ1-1	TGTGCCAGCAGCTTCCGGGACAGGGGGCCAGAAGCTTTCTTT	CASSFRDRGPEAFF
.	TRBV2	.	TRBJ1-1	TGTGCCAGCAGTTTCACGACAGAGAACACTGAAGCTTTCTTT	CASSFTTENTEAFF
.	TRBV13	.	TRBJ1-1	TGTGCCAGCAGCCCCTTCCGGGGGTCGAACACTGAAGCTTTCTTT	CASSPFRGSNTEAFF
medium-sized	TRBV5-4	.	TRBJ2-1	TGTGCCAGCAGCTTGGTAGGGGAGTACTACAATGAGCAGTTCTTC	CASSLVGEYYNEQFF
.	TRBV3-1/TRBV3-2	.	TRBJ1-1	TGTGCCAGCAGCCAAGATCTGCCGGCCATCGAAGCTTTCTTT	CASSQDLPAIEAFF
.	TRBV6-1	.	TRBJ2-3	TGTGCCAGCAGTGAAGGGTGGGTATCTCCCACAGATACGCAGTATTTT	CASSEGWVSPTDTQYF
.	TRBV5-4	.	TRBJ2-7	TGTGCCAGCAGCTTGGAGGCCCGGCGCGGTTCCTACGAGCAGTACTTC	CASSLEARRGSYEQYF
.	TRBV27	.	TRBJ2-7	TGTGCCAGCAGTTCCTGGACTGACTACGAGCAGTACTTC	CASSSWTDYEQYF
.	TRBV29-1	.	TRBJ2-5	TGCAGCACGGTGGGGATCTCAGAGACCCAGTACTTC	CSTVGISETQYF
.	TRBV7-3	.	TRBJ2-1	TGTGCCAGCAGCTTAACCCCAAGCTCCTACAATGAGCAGTTCTTC	CASSLTPSSYNEQFF
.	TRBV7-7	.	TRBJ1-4	TGTGCTAGCAGCTTAGGGGGTGGAGGCAGTAATGAAAAACTGTTTTTT	CASSLGGGGSNEKLFF
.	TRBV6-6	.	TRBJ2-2	TGTGCCAGCAGTTACCGGGGGCAAAGCGGGGAGCTGTTTTTT	CASSYRGQSGELFF
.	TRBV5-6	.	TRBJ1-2	TGTGCCAGCAGCTTTGATAGGGGCTACACCTTC	CASSFDRGYTF
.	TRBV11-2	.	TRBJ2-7	TGTGCCAGCAGCTCGACAGGCAGCTCCTACGAGCAGTACTTC	CASSSTGSSYEQYF
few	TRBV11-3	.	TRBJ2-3	TGTGCCAGCAGCTTAGACCCGACCATGACAGATACGCAGTATTTT	CASSLDPTMTDTQYF
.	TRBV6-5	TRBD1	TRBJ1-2	TGTGCCAGTGACCCGACAGGGGGCTCTGGCTACACCTTC	CASDPTGGSGYTF
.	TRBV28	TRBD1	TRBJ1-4	TGTGCCAGCAGTTTATCAGGGGGAGACGAAAAACTGTTTTTT	CASSLSGGDEKLFF
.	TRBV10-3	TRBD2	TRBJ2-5	TGTGCCATCAGCTCCGGACTAGCGGGGGAAGAGACCCAGTACTTC	CAISSGLAGEETQYF
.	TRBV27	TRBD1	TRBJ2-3	TGTGCCAGCAGTTTAGAGGGGGCGAGCACAGATACGCAGTATTTT	CASSLEGASTDTQYF
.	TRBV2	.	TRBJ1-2	TGTGCCAGCATGTGGATGGCGACGGGCTACACCTTC	CASMWMATGYTF
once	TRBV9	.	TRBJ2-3	TGTGCCAGCAGCGTAGCTGGGGGTTTTGGCACAGATACGCAGTATTTT	CASSVAGGFGTDTQYF
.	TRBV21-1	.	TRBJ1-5	TGTGCCAGCAGCACCCACAGGGCCTCGATTCAGCCCCAGCATTTT	CASSTHRASIQPQHF
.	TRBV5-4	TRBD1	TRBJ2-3	TGTGCCAGCAAACGGGACAGCTTCACAGATACGCAGTATTTT	CASKRDSFTDTQYF
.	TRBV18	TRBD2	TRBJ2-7	TGTGCCAGCTCACCTACTGTAGCGGGAGCGGGGGAGCAGTACTTC	CASSPTVAGAGEQYF
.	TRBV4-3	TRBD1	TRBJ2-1	TGCGCCAGCAGCCCTGGACATGTGGACAGGGGGCGGAATGAGCAGTTCTTC	CASSPGHVDRGRNEQFF
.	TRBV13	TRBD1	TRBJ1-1	TGTGCCAGCAGCGTCCGACAGGGGGGCGGGAACACTGAAGCTTTCTTT	CASSVRQGGGNTEAFF
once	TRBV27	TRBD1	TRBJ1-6	TGTGCCAGCAGCCCCACGAGGGGGCCGGGGAATTCACCCCTCCACTTT	CASSPTRGPGNSPLHF
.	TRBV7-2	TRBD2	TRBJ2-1	TGTGCCAGCAGCTTATGGCTAGCGGTGAACAATGAGCAGTTCTTC	CASSLWLAVNNEQFF
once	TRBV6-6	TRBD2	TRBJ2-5	TGTGCCAGCAGTTACTCGGGGACTATCAAAGAGACCCAGTACTTC	CASSYSGTIKETQYF
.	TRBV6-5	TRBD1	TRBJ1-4	TGTGCCAGCAGTTACCGGGACAGGGAAAAACTGTTTTTT	CASSYRDREKLFF
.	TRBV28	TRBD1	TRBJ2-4	TGTGCCAGCAGTTTATTGCGACAGGGCATTCAGTACTTC	CASSLLRQGIQYF
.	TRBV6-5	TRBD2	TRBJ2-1	TGTGCCGTACAGCAGCGGGGGGGCCCGAATGAGCAGTTCTTC	CAVQQRGGPNEQFF
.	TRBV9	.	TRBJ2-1	TGTGCCAGCAGCGTAGACGAACAGACCAATGAGCAGTTCTTC	CASSVDEQTNEQFF
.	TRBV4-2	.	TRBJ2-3	TGTGCCAGCGCGCCGTCTAGGGGTGACACAGATACGCAGTATTTT	CASAPSRGDTDTQYF
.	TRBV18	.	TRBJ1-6	TGTGCCAGCTCACCACCCGAGGGGAAGAATTCACCCCTCCACTTT	CASSPPEGKNSPLHF
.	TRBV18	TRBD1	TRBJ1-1	TGTGCCAGCTCACCTGAGACAGGGGGGATTGTTGAAGCTTTCTTT	CASSPETGGIVEAFF
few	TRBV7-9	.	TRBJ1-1	TGTGCCAGCAGCTTAAAGGGCCGCTCAATGAACACTGAAGCTTTCTTT	CASSLKGRSMNTEAFF
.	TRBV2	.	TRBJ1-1	TGTGCCAGCAGTGAATATGAGGCCCGAGGAGGGGCTGAAGCTTTCTTT	CASSEYEARGGAEAFF
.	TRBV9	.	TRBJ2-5	TGTGCCAGCAGCGTAGGTGTGGGACGGGCAGGGGAGACCCAGTACTTC	CASSVGVGRAGETQYF
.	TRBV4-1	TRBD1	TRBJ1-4	TGCGCCAGCAGCCATTTACAGGGGACTAATGAAAAACTGTTTTTT	CASSHLQGTNEKLFF
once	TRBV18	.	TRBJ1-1	TGTGCCAGCTCACCACAGGAAATCACTGAAGCTTTCTTT	CASSPQEITEAFF
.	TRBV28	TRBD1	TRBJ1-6	TGTGCCAGCAGTAGCTACGGGACAGGTCGAAATAATTCACCCCTCCACTTT	CASSSYGTGRNNSPLHF
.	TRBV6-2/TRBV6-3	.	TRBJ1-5	TGTGCCAGCAGTTACTCCGCAAATCAGCCCCAGCATTTT	CASSYSANQPQHF
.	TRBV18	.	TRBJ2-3	TGTGCCAGCTCTCGGTCAGCAGTGAGCACAGATACGCAGTATTTT	CASSRSAVSTDTQYF
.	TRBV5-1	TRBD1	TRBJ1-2	TGCGCCAGCAGCTGGGCGACCGGGACAGGCGTGTTCTATGGCTACACCTTC	CASSWATGTGVFYGYTF
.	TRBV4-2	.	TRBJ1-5	TGTGCCAGCAGCCCCTCGGGCGGGGTCCTCAGCAATCAGCCCCAGCATTTT	CASSPSGGVLSNQPQHF
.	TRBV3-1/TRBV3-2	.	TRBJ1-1	TGTGCCAGCAGCCAAGTGGGTGATGCTTTCTTT	CASSQVGDAFF
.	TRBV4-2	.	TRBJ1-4	TGTGCCAGTTCATCCGGGTTGGAAAAACTGTTTTTT	CASSSGLEKLFF
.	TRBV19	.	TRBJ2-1	TGTGCTACACGGGGGAGCTCCTACAATGAGCAGTTCTTC	CATRGSSYNEQFF
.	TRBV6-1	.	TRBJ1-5	TGTGCCAGCAGTGAAGGGGCAACGGGGTATCAGCCCCAGCATTTT	CASSEGATGYQPQHF